Sequencing of this T cell receptor (beta chain) was carried out in a study of T cell changes during pregnancy in multiple sclerosis (dated by TCRdb to about 2019). About the investigation overall: The study looked at changes in the T cell repertoire across pregnancy in women with multiple sclerosis.

Libraries came from the immunoSEQ multiplex PCR assay. Here the immuneACCESS table is served through TCRdb, limited to in-frame sequences with V and J called. Missing clones are a known gap in these copies; in checked studies unresolved V genes cover under half, and the rest lacks a known reason. The sample has under 80,000 clones on record, around 94% of them singletons. Jointly, the top ten make up 2.3% of the sample. Between the V and J ends, shortened by 3 bases and 1 base respectively, the junction contains 13 bases. CDR1 and CDR2 are drawn from the germline V gene: KGHSH, LQKENI. The CDR3 covers 16 residues, taking in both the cysteine and the phenylalanine. CDR3 DNA only is kept here, 48 bases in frame from base 1. Comments on this clone: Its antigen is not yet known. One base away there is no much larger clone; base qualities are not given.

The specimen comprised peripheral blood, sampled before pregnancy. The sequence was collected from a female donor with multiple sclerosis, enrolled in a pregnancy study. In this chain, TRBV18 is recombined with TRBJ1-3; no D gene call is confident. The CDR3 in this case is CASSPPGARSGNTIYF. The nucleotide sequence reads as follows: TGTGCCAGCTCACCCCCTGGAGCCAGATCTGGAAACACCATATATTTT.